The clone carrying this TCR beta chain has a count of ten or more. The antigen is not known. For TCR beta, libraries came from iRepertoire HTBI primers and Arm-PCR of CDR3 regions. TCRdb processed the multiplex PCR reads anew with MiXCR; each CDR3 protein has one entry. The sample has 300,000 to 500,000 distinct CDR3 sequences, 20% to 25% seen once; the top ten hold less than 25%. The CDR3 is 15 amino acids. The V segment lost 2 bases and the J segment 4 bases; nucleotides outside the gene matches: 7. In germline, CDR1 is SGHTA, CDR2 FQGNSA. The sample is drawn from a study of regulatory T cells in long-lasting Graves disease. On the study more broadly: A definition of persistent Graves' disease required over 5 years of antithyroid drugs plus positive TSH receptor antibodies. Broader study findings: Clonotypes that were public and shared totalled around 2,700 in persistent patients versus approximately 970 in new patients.

Time point indicated: persistent/refractory GD, antithyroid drugs over 5 years with positive TRAb. The TCR library was made from RNA that had been extracted from PBMCs in TRIzol. The source material was peripheral blood mononuclear cells (PBMCs), sampled when the disease was refractory, from a patient treated with antithyroid drugs. The J gene is TRBJ1-1, the V gene TRBV7-2; 7 bases align to TRBD1. This sequence was found in a female donor with Graves disease. The CDR3 DNA reads as TGTGCCAGCAGCTTATTTGGGACAGAGACCACTGAAGCTTTCTTT. As protein: CASSLFGTETTEAFF.